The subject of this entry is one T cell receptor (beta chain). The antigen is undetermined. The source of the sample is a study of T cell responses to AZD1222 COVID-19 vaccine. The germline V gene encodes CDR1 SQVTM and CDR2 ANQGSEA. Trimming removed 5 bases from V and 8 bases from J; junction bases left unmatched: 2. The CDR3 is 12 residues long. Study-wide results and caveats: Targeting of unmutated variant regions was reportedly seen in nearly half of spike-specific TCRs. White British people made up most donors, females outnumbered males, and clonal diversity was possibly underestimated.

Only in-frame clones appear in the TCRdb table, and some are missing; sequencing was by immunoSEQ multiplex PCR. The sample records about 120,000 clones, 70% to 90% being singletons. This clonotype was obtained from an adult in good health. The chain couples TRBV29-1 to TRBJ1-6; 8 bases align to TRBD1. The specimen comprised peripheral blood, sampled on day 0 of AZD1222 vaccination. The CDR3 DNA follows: TGCAGCGTTAAACAGGGGGATTCACCCCTCCACTTT. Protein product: CSVKQGDSPLHF.